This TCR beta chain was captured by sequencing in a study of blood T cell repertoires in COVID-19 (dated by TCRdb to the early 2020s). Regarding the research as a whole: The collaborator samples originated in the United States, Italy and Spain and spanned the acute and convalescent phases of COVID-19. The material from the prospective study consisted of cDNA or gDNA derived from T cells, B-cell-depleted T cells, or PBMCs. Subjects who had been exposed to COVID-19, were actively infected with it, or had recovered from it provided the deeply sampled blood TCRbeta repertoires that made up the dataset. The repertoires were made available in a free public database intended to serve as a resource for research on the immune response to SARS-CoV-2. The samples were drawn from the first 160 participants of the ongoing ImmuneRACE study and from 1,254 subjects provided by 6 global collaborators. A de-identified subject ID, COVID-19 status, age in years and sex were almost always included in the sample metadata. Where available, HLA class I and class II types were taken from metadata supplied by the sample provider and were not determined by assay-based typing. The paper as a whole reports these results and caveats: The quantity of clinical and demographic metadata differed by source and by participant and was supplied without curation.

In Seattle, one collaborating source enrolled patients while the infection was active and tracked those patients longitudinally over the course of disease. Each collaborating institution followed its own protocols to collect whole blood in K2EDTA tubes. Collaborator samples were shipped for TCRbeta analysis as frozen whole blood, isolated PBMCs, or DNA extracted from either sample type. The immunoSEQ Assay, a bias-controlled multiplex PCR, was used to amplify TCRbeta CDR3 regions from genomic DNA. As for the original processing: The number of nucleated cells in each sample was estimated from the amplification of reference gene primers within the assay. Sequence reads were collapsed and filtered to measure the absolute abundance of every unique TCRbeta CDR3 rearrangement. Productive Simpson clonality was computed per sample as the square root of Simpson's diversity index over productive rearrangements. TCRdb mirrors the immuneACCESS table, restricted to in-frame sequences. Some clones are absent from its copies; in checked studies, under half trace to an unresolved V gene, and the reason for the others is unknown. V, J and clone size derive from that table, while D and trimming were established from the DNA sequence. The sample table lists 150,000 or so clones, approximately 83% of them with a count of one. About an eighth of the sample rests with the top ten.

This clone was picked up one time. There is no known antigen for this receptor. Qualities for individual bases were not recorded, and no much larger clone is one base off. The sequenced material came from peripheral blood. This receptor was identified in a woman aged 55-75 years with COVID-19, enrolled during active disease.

The DNA sequence is given as TGTGCCAGCAGCCGGACAGGCCCTTCCCCTCGGGGGCAGTTCTTC. This encodes CASSRTGPSPRGQFF. Here the chain combines TRBV7-6 and TRBJ2-1, with TRBD1 identical over 7 junction bases. Including cysteine and phenylalanine, the CDR3 has 15 amino acids. The sequence is cut down to CDR3 DNA, 45 bases in frame from base 1. Relative to germline, V is missing 5 bases and J is missing 12 bases, with 16 bases of the junction outside any gene match. CDR1 and CDR2, looked up from the germline V gene, are SGHVS and FNYEAQ.